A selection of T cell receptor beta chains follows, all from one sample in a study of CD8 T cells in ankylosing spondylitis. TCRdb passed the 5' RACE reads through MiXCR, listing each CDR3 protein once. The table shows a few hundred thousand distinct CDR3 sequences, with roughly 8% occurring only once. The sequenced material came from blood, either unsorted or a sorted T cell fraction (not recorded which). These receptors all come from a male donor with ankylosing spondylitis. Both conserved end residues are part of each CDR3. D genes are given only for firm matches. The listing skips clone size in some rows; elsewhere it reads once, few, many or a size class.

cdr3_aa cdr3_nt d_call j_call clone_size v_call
CASSSGLEETQYF TGTGCCAGCAGCTCGGGACTCGAAGAGACCCAGTACTTC - TRBJ2-5 many TRBV7-9
CASSQEGVEKLFF TGTGCCAGCAGCCAAGAAGGAGTAGAAAAACTGTTTTTT - TRBJ1-4 many TRBV3-1
CASSALAGVRNEQFF TGTGCCAGCAGCGCACTAGCGGGGGTTAGGAATGAGCAGTTCTTC TRBD2 TRBJ2-1 few TRBV7-3
CASSPELFSYEQYF TGTGCCAGCAGCCCAGAACTGTTTTCCTACGAGCAGTACTTC - TRBJ2-7 few TRBV7-9
CSVDGTGTYNEQFF TGCAGCGTTGACGGGACAGGGACTTACAATGAGCAGTTCTTC TRBD1 TRBJ2-1 many TRBV29-1
CASSQLADTGELFF TGTGCCAGCAGCCAACTAGCGGACACCGGGGAGCTGTTTTTT TRBD2 TRBJ2-2 many TRBV3-1
CASSLVSSGWGNNNQPQHF TGTGCCAGCAGCTTAGTTTCCTCGGGGTGGGGGAACAACAATCAGCCCCAGCATTTT - TRBJ1-5 - TRBV11-1
CSGKQGAGSEKLFF TGCAGCGGCAAACAGGGGGCGGGTAGTGAAAAACTGTTTTTT TRBD1 TRBJ1-4 many TRBV29-1
CASSYSIRAVASGGEQFF TGTGCCAGCAGTTACTCGATTCGGGCGGTAGCCTCTGGGGGTGAGCAGTTCTTC - TRBJ2-1 many TRBV6-5
CASSPGDRGFYNEQFF TGTGCCAGTAGTCCGGGGGACAGGGGTTTCTACAATGAGCAGTTCTTC TRBD1 TRBJ2-1 - TRBV19
CSVVGTSGSSYNEQFF TGCAGCGTTGTGGGGACTAGCGGTTCCTCCTACAATGAGCAGTTCTTC TRBD2 TRBJ2-1 many TRBV29-1
CASSQERWPEQYF TGTGCCAGCAGCCAAGAACGGTGGCCCGAGCAGTACTTC - TRBJ2-7 - TRBV14
CASTRTGGGSTDTQYF TGTGCCAGCACCCGGACAGGGGGAGGTAGCACAGATACGCAGTATTTT TRBD1 TRBJ2-3 many TRBV12-3/TRBV12-4
CASSWTSGNYNEQFF TGTGCCAGCAGCTGGACTAGCGGCAACTACAATGAGCAGTTCTTC TRBD2 TRBJ2-1 few TRBV5-6
CASSLERVSSYNEQFF TGTGCCAGCAGCTTGGAGCGGGTAAGCTCCTACAATGAGCAGTTCTTC - TRBJ2-1 - TRBV5-5
CASSPLGTLNTEAFF TGTGCCAGCAGTCCTCTCGGGACCTTGAACACTGAAGCTTTCTTT - TRBJ1-1 - TRBV12-3/TRBV12-4
CASSQGSLGYSNQPQHF TGCGCCAGCAGCCAAGGGAGTCTGGGATATAGCAATCAGCCCCAGCATTTT - TRBJ1-5 - TRBV4-1
CASSLASEYNEQFF TGTGCCAGCAGTTTGGCTAGCGAATACAATGAGCAGTTCTTC - TRBJ2-1 - TRBV28
CASSLGQRKNSIQYF TGTGCCAGCAGTTTGGGGCAGAGAAAAAACAGCATTCAGTACTTC - TRBJ2-4 - TRBV7-4
CASSASRQGIKETQYF TGTGCCAGCAGTGCCTCCCGACAGGGGATTAAAGAGACCCAGTACTTC TRBD1 TRBJ2-5 - TRBV28
CASSGGDGTEAFF TGTGCCAGCAGTGGAGGGGACGGCACTGAAGCTTTCTTT - TRBJ1-1 few TRBV2
CSVGNSNQPQHF TGCAGTGTAGGAAATTCGAATCAGCCCCAGCATTTT - TRBJ1-5 many TRBV20-1
CATSAQPLGVSYEQYF TGTGCCACCAGCGCACAGCCTCTGGGAGTCTCCTACGAGCAGTACTTC - TRBJ2-7 many TRBV15
CAISRMAYQETQYF TGTGCCATCAGTAGAATGGCTTACCAAGAGACCCAGTACTTC - TRBJ2-5 few TRBV10-3
CASRPWGGMNTEAFF TGTGCCAGCAGACCATGGGGGGGCATGAACACTGAAGCTTTCTTT - TRBJ1-1 many TRBV12-3/TRBV12-4
CASRKQGTSYEQYF TGCGCCAGCAGAAAACAGGGGACCTCCTACGAGCAGTACTTC TRBD1 TRBJ2-7 - TRBV10-2
CSARDRKPPGTGELFF TGCAGTGCTAGAGATCGAAAGCCTCCGGGCACCGGGGAGCTGTTTTTT - TRBJ2-2 - TRBV20-1
CATSRGGGSYTF TGTGCCACCAGCAGAGGTGGCGGGAGCTACACCTTC - TRBJ1-2 - TRBV15
CASSEGSYEQYF TGTGCCAGCAGTGAGGGGTCCTACGAGCAGTACTTC - TRBJ2-7 few TRBV25-1
CASRQGRGTGELFF TGTGCCAGCCGACAGGGAAGAGGGACCGGGGAGCTGTTTTTT TRBD1 TRBJ2-2 many TRBV6-4
CSATRTGANQETQYF TGCAGTGCTACTCGGACAGGGGCTAATCAAGAGACCCAGTACTTC TRBD1 TRBJ2-5 - TRBV20-1
CASKQSSSYNEQFF TGTGCCAGCAAGCAGAGCAGCTCCTACAATGAGCAGTTCTTC - TRBJ2-1 many TRBV6-2/TRBV6-3
CATSRGRENNQPQHF TGTGCCACCAGCAGGGGCCGGGAGAACAATCAGCCCCAGCATTTT - TRBJ1-5 many TRBV15
CASSFNAGWGETQYF TGTGCCAGCAGCTTTAATGCCGGATGGGGGGAGACCCAGTACTTC - TRBJ2-5 - TRBV7-2
CASSHYLSGREGTGELFF TGTGCCAGCAGCCACTACCTTAGCGGGAGAGAGGGCACCGGGGAGCTGTTTTTT TRBD2 TRBJ2-2 few TRBV6-1
CASSDPHLGSSGQYF TGTGCCAGCAGTGACCCCCACTTGGGCAGTTCGGGGCAGTACTTC - TRBJ2-7 few TRBV6-1
CARGKTGGYSYNEQFF TGTGCCAGGGGGAAGACGGGAGGGTACTCCTACAATGAGCAGTTCTTC TRBD2 TRBJ2-1 - TRBV7-2
CASSLVYGSYNEQFF TGTGCCAGCAGCTTAGTTTACGGGAGCTACAATGAGCAGTTCTTC - TRBJ2-1 many TRBV7-2
CASSLAQGTRSEQFF TGTGCCAGCAGCTTAGCTCAGGGAACACGGAGTGAGCAGTTCTTC - TRBJ2-1 many TRBV7-9
CASSLSSGPGELFF TGTGCCAGCAGCCTCTCCTCGGGGCCCGGGGAGCTGTTTTTT - TRBJ2-2 - TRBV11-3
CASSPWDGTTGELFF TGCGCCAGCAGCCCTTGGGACGGAACCACCGGGGAGCTGTTTTTT - TRBJ2-2 - TRBV5-1
CASSETGSSTDTQYF TGTGCCAGCAGTGAAACCGGATCTAGCACAGATACGCAGTATTTT - TRBJ2-3 - TRBV6-1
CASSSHRGAVEEAFF TGTGCCAGCAGTTCGCACAGGGGGGCCGTAGAGGAAGCTTTCTTT TRBD1 TRBJ1-1 few TRBV28
CASSFGPRYGYTF TGTGCCAGCAGCTTTGGGCCTCGGTATGGCTACACCTTC - TRBJ1-2 few TRBV7-3
CASSRDRREAFF TGTGCCAGCAGCCGGGATCGACGAGAAGCTTTCTTT - TRBJ1-1 - TRBV12-3/TRBV12-4
CASSPISGSGSEQFF TGTGCCAGCAGCCCTATTAGCGGGAGTGGGAGTGAGCAGTTCTTC TRBD2 TRBJ2-1 few TRBV28
CASSLALGKTEAFF TGCGCCAGCAGCTTGGCGCTGGGGAAGACTGAAGCTTTCTTT - TRBJ1-1 many TRBV5-1
CASSPRVGEQFF TGTGCCAGCAGCCCCAGGGTAGGTGAGCAGTTCTTC - TRBJ2-1 - TRBV7-8
CASHRDNQPQHF TGTGCCAGTCACAGGGACAATCAGCCCCAGCATTTT - TRBJ1-5 - TRBV28
CSAGTARRTASDNEQFF TGCAGTGCTGGAACCGCCCGAAGGACGGCTTCCGACAATGAGCAGTTCTTC - TRBJ2-1 few TRBV20-1
CASSSGAGNTIYF TGTGCCAGCAGCTCTGGGGCTGGAAACACCATATATTTT - TRBJ1-3 few TRBV11-2
CASSYAGVAGYEQYF TGTGCCAGCAGTTATGCAGGGGTCGCAGGCTACGAGCAGTACTTC - TRBJ2-7 - TRBV6-5
CASSKGRLQETQYF TGTGCCAGCAGCAAGGGACGTCTCCAAGAGACCCAGTACTTC - TRBJ2-5 few TRBV7-9